A selection of T cell receptor beta chains follows, all from one sample in a study of metastatic and nonmetastatic thyroid tumors. TCRdb re-called clones from the PCR reads using MiXCR. Among some 15,000 clones listed, over 10% were seen once. The source material was blood. These receptors originate from a female donor with papillary thyroid cancer or a benign thyroid nodule (not recorded which). Some clones in this sample may be carry-over from other donors' samples. Both conserved end residues are part of each CDR3. A D gene is named only where the DNA matches it firmly. Clone sizes are given selectively: once, few, many, or a class where the clone is expanded.

d_gene	abundance	v_gene	j_gene	CDR3aa	CDR3nt
NA	few	TRBV6-1	TRBJ2-7	CASSSPGDPSYEQYF	TGTGCCAGCAGCTCCCCGGGTGATCCTTCCTACGAGCAGTACTTC
NA	many	TRBV2	TRBJ1-5	CASSDSYSNQPQHF	TGTGCCAGCAGTGACAGCTATAGCAATCAGCCCCAGCATTTT
NA	NA	TRBV5-5	TRBJ1-2	CASSLGTVRYGYTF	TGTGCCAGCAGCTTGGGGACAGTCCGCTATGGCTACACCTTC
NA	NA	TRBV7-9	TRBJ2-7	CASSVPYNEQYF	TGTGCCAGCAGCGTCCCCTACAATGAGCAGTACTTC
TRBD1	many	TRBV20-1	TRBJ1-5	CSARDFGTGDTQPQHF	TGCAGTGCTAGAGATTTTGGGACAGGGGATACTCAGCCCCAGCATTTT
NA	many	TRBV10-3	TRBJ2-1	CAISVEQAGRNEQFF	TGTGCCATCAGTGTAGAACAGGCTGGTAGGAATGAGCAGTTCTTC
NA	many	TRBV4-2	TRBJ2-2	CASSQVGQGEGGELVF	TGTGCCAGCAGCCAAGTCGGGCAGGGGGAAGGCGGGGAGCTGGTTTTT
NA	many	TRBV6-2/TRBV6-3	TRBJ2-5	CASSYEEGETQYF	TGTGCCAGCAGTTATGAGGAGGGGGAGACCCAGTACTTC
NA	few	TRBV12-3/TRBV12-4	TRBJ1-2	CASSGTGIYGYTF	TGTGCCAGCAGTGGGACGGGTATCTATGGCTACACCTTC
NA	few	TRBV6-2/TRBV6-3	TRBJ2-3	CASSASFDTQYF	TGTGCCAGCAGTGCCTCTTTTGATACGCAGTATTTT
NA	few	TRBV28	TRBJ1-1	CASRDTISNTEAFF	TGTGCCAGCCGGGACACGATTTCAAACACTGAAGCTTTCTTT
TRBD2	many	TRBV2	TRBJ2-2	CASTAGTTNTGELFF	TGTGCCAGCACAGCCGGGACTACAAACACCGGGGAGCTGTTTTTT
NA	few	TRBV27	TRBJ1-2	CASGGGVHGYTF	TGTGCCAGCGGGGGGGGGGTTCATGGCTACACCTTC
NA	many	TRBV9	TRBJ2-3	CASSSQGLPTDTQYF	TGTGCCAGCAGCTCGCAGGGGCTACCCACAGATACGCAGTATTTT
NA	medium-sized	TRBV6-1	TRBJ2-7	CASNSHGRGSEQYF	TGTGCCAGCAACTCCCACGGTCGGGGGAGCGAGCAGTACTTC
TRBD2	many	TRBV7-4	TRBJ2-3	CASSLVSSGGAGTDTQYF	TGTGCCAGCAGCTTAGTGTCTAGCGGGGGGGCGGGCACAGATACGCAGTATTTT
TRBD1	many	TRBV5-1	TRBJ2-3	CASRVGDRAIDTQYF	TGCGCCAGCAGGGTAGGGGACAGGGCGATAGATACGCAGTATTTT
NA	few	TRBV24-1	TRBJ1-1	CATSDHSSNEAFF	TGTGCCACCAGTGATCATTCAAGCAATGAAGCTTTCTTT
NA	few	TRBV3-1	TRBJ1-1	CASSPRTENTEAFF	TGTGCCAGCAGCCCCCGGACAGAGAACACTGAAGCTTTCTTT
NA	many	TRBV5-8	TRBJ1-2	CASNVWGRGYGYTF	TGTGCCAGCAACGTCTGGGGGCGCGGCTATGGCTACACCTTC
TRBD1	few	TRBV6-1	TRBJ2-1	CASKMTGVNEQFF	TGTGCCAGCAAAATGACAGGGGTCAACGAGCAGTTCTTC
NA	many	TRBV12-3/TRBV12-4	TRBJ2-5	CASSLSQGKETQYF	TGTGCCAGCAGTTTATCTCAAGGGAAAGAGACCCAGTACTTC
NA	many	TRBV5-5	TRBJ2-3	CASSLGGQGPTDTQYF	TGTGCCAGCAGCTTGGGGGGGCAGGGACCCACAGATACGCAGTATTTT
NA	many	TRBV27	TRBJ2-2	CASYGRISTGELFF	TGTGCCAGCTACGGCAGGATAAGCACCGGGGAGCTGTTTTTT
NA	many	TRBV5-1	TRBJ2-1	CASSPAGIVNEQFF	TGCGCCAGCAGCCCCGCAGGGATCGTGAATGAGCAGTTCTTC